This T cell receptor (beta chain) was obtained from a study of Graves' ophthalmopathy and Graves' hyperthyroidism. Researchers took RNA transcripts and amplified TCR beta CDR3 regions from them. First-round RT-PCR relied on HTBI primers, and a second-round multiplex PCR came next. Each CDR3 protein is one row after TCRdb ran MiXCR on the multiplex PCR reads. The sample yields 600,000 to 700,000 distinct CDR3 sequences, 35% to 50% seen once. Ophthalmopathy cases showed moderate-to-severe activity, scoring CAS ≥3 and NOSPECS ≥4, with duration under 3 months. A diagnosis was made from clinical symptoms together with serum thyroxine, TRAb, thyroid ultrasound and orbital computed tomography. General study points: Ophthalmopathy progression prediction by the model yielded a sensitivity of about 70% and a specificity of 72.22%.

Germline values: CDR1 MNHEY, CDR2 SMNVEV (reference sequence). V shed 6 bases, J shed 0 bases, and the junction held 7 bases outside the gene matches. The CDR3 covers 16 residues. Regarding this clonotype: The antigen remains unidentified.

The chain links TRBV27 to TRBJ1-5, with TRBD1 matching over 8 bases. This TCR came from an adult man with Graves' ophthalmopathy. The sample taken for sequencing was peripheral blood. CDR3 in DNA: TGTGCCAGCAGATCAGGGACAGGTGGTAGCAATCAGCCCCAGCATTTT. This codes for CASRSGTGGSNQPQHF.